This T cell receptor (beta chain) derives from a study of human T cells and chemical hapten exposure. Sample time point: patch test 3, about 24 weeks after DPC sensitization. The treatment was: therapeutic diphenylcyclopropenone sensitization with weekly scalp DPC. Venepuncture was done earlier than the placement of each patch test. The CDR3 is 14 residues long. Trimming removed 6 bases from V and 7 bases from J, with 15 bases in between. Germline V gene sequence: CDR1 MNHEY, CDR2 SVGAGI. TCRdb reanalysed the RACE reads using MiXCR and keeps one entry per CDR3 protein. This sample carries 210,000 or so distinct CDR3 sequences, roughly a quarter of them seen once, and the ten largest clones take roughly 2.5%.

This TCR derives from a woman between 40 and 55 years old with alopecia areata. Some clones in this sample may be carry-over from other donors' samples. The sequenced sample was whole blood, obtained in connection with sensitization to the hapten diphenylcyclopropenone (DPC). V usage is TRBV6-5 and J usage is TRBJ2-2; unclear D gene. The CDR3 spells CASRPSQRHGELFF. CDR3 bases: TGTGCCAGCAGACCATCCCAACGCCACGGGGAGCTGTTTTTT.